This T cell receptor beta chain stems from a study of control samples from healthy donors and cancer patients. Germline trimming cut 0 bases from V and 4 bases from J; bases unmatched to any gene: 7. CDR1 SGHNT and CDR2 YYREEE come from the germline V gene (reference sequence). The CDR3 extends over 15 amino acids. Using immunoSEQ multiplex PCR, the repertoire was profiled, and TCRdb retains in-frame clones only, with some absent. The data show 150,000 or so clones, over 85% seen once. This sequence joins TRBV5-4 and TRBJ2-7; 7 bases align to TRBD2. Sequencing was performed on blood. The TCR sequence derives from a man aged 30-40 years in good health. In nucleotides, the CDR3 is TGTGCCAGCAGCTTGGGGGGGGGAGCCCCATACGAGCAGTACTTC. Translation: CASSLGGGAPYEQYF.